Listed here is a single TCR beta chain. Its antigen is as yet unknown. The sample comes from a study of a mutant IDH1 vaccine in newly diagnosed glioma. As for time point: week 11, during vaccination. The study gave 300 ug of mutant IDH1 20-mer peptide per vaccine dose, with topical imiquimod. The donors' diagnosis was new WHO grade 3 or 4 astrocytoma that was IDH1-mutant and ATRX-lost. There are 15 residues in the CDR3. Looked up from germline, CDR1 is SGHAT and CDR2 is FQNNGV. After removal of 5 bases from V and 5 bases from J, the junction contained 6 bases not matched to a gene. Only in-frame clones appear in the TCRdb table, and some are missing; sequencing was by immunoSEQ multiplex PCR. The sample has tens of thousands of clones, roughly 80% seen once.

V is TRBV11-2 and J is TRBJ2-2; 9 nucleotides align to TRBD1. The origin of this receptor is a woman aged 50 to 60 with glioma. The source material was PBMCs, sampled from a glioma patient whose treatment included an IDH1 peptide vaccine. CDR3 nucleotides: TGTGCCAGCAGCGTATACAGGGGGCGGACCGGGGAGCTGTTTTTT. This codes for CASSVYRGRTGELFF.